Each of the 29 T cell receptor beta chains below was sequenced from the same sample in a study of blood T cell repertoires in COVID-19. Sequencing used immunoSEQ multiplex PCR; TCRdb keeps in-frame clones, though not all of them. The data hold 45,000 to 50,000 clones, with approximately 88% observed a single time. The source material was peripheral blood. The source is a man over 45 with acute or convalescent COVID-19.

V usage is TRBV5-8 and J usage is TRBJ1-5; 8 positions match TRBD1. V shed 4 bases and J 3 bases; nucleotides not matched to a gene: 9. Germline V gene lookup returns CDR1 SGHTS and CDR2 YDEGEE. CDR3 length: 16 amino acids. The CDR3 coding sequence is TGTGCCAGCAGCCCCACTAGACAGGGGTTCAATCAGCCCCAGCATTTT. Protein: CASSPTRQGFNQPQHF.

In nucleotides, the CDR3 is TGTGCCAGCAGCGGGACGGGACTAGCGGGAGTTGACGAGCAGTACTTC. It encodes CASSGTGLAGVDEQYF. The V gene is TRBV9, the J gene TRBJ2-7; 14 bases agree with TRBD2. Germline trimming cut 3 bases from V and 5 bases from J; bases unmatched to any gene: 7. The germline CDR1 and CDR2 sequences are SGDLS and YYNGEE. This CDR3 region has 16 residues.

The chain couples TRBV5-1 to TRBJ1-4; the match to TRBD1 covers 9 bases. Germline V gene data show CDR1 as SGHRS and CDR2 as YFSETQ. The junction had 5 bases not matched to a gene; V was cut back by 3 bases and J by 5 bases. The CDR3 has 15 amino acids. CDR3 sequence (DNA): TGCGCCAGCAGCTACCGGACAGGGGTCAATGAAAAACTGTTTTTT. Residues: CASSYRTGVNEKLFF.

CDR3 nucleotide sequence: TGTGCCAGCAGCGGGGGACTAGCGGACAATGAGCAGTTCTTC. Amino acid sequence: CASSGGLADNEQFF. This chain connects TRBV5-4 to TRBJ2-1, with 11 bases matching TRBD2. Germline lookup yields CDR1 SGHNT and CDR2 YYREEE (reference sequence). The CDR3 extends over 14 amino acids. V trimming: 4 bases; J trimming: 5 bases; junction bases outside the gene matches: 2.

The V call is TRBV9, the J call TRBJ2-4; D might be TRBD2 (6 bases). The length of the CDR3 is 17 residues. Deletions cut 0 bases from V and 1 base from J, with 14 bases between. From germline, CDR1 is SGDLS and CDR2 YYNGEE. The CDR3 protein is CASSVDQLEGAKNIQYF. The CDR3 DNA is TGTGCCAGCAGCGTAGACCAATTGGAGGGGGCCAAAAACATTCAGTACTTC.

The rearrangement uses TRBV7-8 and TRBJ2-7; D is unclear. The V gene's germline CDR1 is SGHVS and CDR2 FQNEAQ. The ends were cut back, 5 bases at V and 3 bases at J, with 8 bases in the middle. The CDR3 runs to 12 residues. This CDR3 reads CASSPNNYEQYF. The CDR3 region has the DNA TGTGCCAGCAGCCCCAACAACTACGAGCAGTACTTC. The full variable domain, in which reference TRBV7-8 and TRBJ2-7 provide the parts outside the CDR3, is GAGVSQSPRYKVAKRGQDVALRCDPISGHVSLFWYQQALGQGPEFLTYFQNEAQLDKSGLPSDRFFAERPEGSVSTLKIQRTQQEDSAVYLCASSPNNYEQYFGPGTRLTVT.

There are a few counts of this clone. The gene calls are TRBV7-9 and TRBJ2-1; the match to TRBD2 covers 8 bases. Germline-derived CDR1 and CDR2 are SEHNR and FQNEAQ (reference sequence). Trimming at V came to 8 bases and at J to 7 bases, leaving 13 bases not matched to a gene. This CDR3 has 15 residues. CDR3: CASGPGRASWNEQFF. Written as DNA, the CDR3 is TGTGCCAGCGGTCCCGGGAGGGCCAGTTGGAATGAGCAGTTCTTC.

This clone occurred a few times. The chain employs TRBV12-3 or TRBV12-4 and TRBJ2-5; D not certain. This CDR3 contains 13 residues. V lost 3 bases to trimming and J lost 1 base, with 6 bases between them. Written as DNA, the CDR3 is TGTGCCAGCAGTTTTGGCCTCCAAGAGACCCAGTACTTC. Translation gives CASSFGLQETQYF.

The V and J genes are TRBV9 and TRBJ1-4; TRBD1 is a possible D gene (6 bases). This CDR3 spans 14 amino acids. Germline V gene sequence: CDR1 SGDLS, CDR2 YYNGEE. Deletions cut 3 bases from V and 8 bases from J, with 14 bases between. The CDR3 loop is CASSAGQMEEKLFF. CDR3 nucleotide sequence: TGTGCCAGCAGCGCCGGACAGATGGAAGAAAAACTGTTTTTT.

This clone appeared a single time. The rearrangement links TRBV12-5 to TRBJ2-7; D possibly corresponds to TRBD2 (5 bases). The CDR3 has 14 amino acids. The germline CDR1 and CDR2 sequences are LGHNT and FRNRAP. Trimming shortened V by 2 bases and J by 2 bases, and 10 bases separated the two germline ends. CDR3 residues: CASGLTLAPYEQYF. CDR3 DNA: TGTGCTAGTGGTTTGACGCTAGCCCCCTACGAGCAGTACTTC.

V is TRBV7-9 and J is TRBJ1-2, with D perhaps TRBD1 (5 bases). The V end was cut by 4 bases, the J end by 0 bases, with 18 bases between. The germline gives CDR1 SEHNR, CDR2 FQNEAQ (reference sequence). The CDR3 is 17 amino acids. The CDR3 DNA follows: TGTGCCAGCAGCTCTCGCTTTGGGCAGGGATCTAACTATGGCTACACCTTC. Encoded protein: CASSSRFGQGSNYGYTF. Looking up the rest from reference TRBV7-9 and TRBJ1-2 gives the full variable domain: DTGVSQNPRHKITKRGQNVTFRCDPISEHNRLYWYRQTLGQGPEFLTYFQNEAQLEKSRLLSDRFSAERPKGSFSTLEIQRTEQGDSAMYLCASSSRFGQGSNYGYTFGSGTRLTVV.

The table lists this clone with a few counts. This chain links TRBV12-3 or TRBV12-4 with TRBJ1-1; a possible D gene is TRBD1 (5 bases). Trimming shortened V by 10 bases and J by 1 base, and 10 bases separated the two germline ends. CDR3 length: 12 amino acids. The CDR3 spells CATTGWNTEAFF. For the CDR3, the DNA is TGTGCCACCACAGGTTGGAACACTGAAGCTTTCTTT.

The V gene is TRBV12-3 or TRBV12-4, the J gene TRBJ1-3; D is unresolved. The CDR3 has 12 amino acids. Trimming took off 2 bases at V and 4 bases at J, with 3 bases between the two ends. The CDR3 DNA reads TGTGCCAGCAGTTTAAGCGGAAACACCATATATTTT. This translates into CASSLSGNTIYF.

The gene calls are TRBV6-1 and TRBJ1-3; possible D gene TRBD1, 5 bases. V shed 2 bases and J shed 5 bases, with 13 bases lying between them. The CDR3 has 15 amino acids. Looked up from germline, CDR1 is MNHNS and CDR2 is SASEGT. The CDR3: CASSEKGEIRNTIYF. CDR3 coding DNA: TGTGCCAGCAGTGAAAAAGGGGAAATCCGAAACACCATATATTTT.

This chain connects TRBV5-4 to TRBJ1-1; TRBD1 agrees at 10 bases. CDR1 and CDR2 (germline): SGHNT, YYREEE (reference sequence). The CDR3 is made up of 16 amino acids. V was pared by 4 bases and J by 4 bases, with 10 bases of the junction left unmatched. The CDR3 loop reads CASSHRDRGDGTEAFF. Here the CDR3 DNA reads TGTGCCAGCAGCCACCGGGACAGGGGCGACGGCACTGAAGCTTTCTTT.

The chain employs TRBV30 and TRBJ1-4; tentative D call: TRBD1 (5 bases). There are 15 residues in the CDR3. Per the germline V gene, CDR1 is GTSNPN and CDR2 is SVGIG (reference sequence). V lost 4 bases and J 0 bases, leaving 12 bases between the germline ends. This chain's CDR3 is CAWTAGRTTNEKLFF. CDR3 bases: TGTGCCTGGACTGCAGGGAGGACAACTAATGAAAAACTGTTTTTT.

The genes are TRBV25-1 and TRBJ1-3; TRBD1 matches at 9 bases. The CDR3 sequence is 15 residues long. The germline V gene encodes CDR1 MGHDK and CDR2 SYGVNS. V was clipped by 5 bases and J by 4 bases; unmatched bases: 6. The chain's CDR3 is CASSSGTGLGNTIYF. DNA for the CDR3: TGTGCCAGCAGTTCCGGGACAGGGCTAGGAAACACCATATATTTT.

The chain combines TRBV5-5 with TRBJ1-1; D gene unclear. The CDR3 covers 11 residues. Germline-derived CDR1 and CDR2 are SGHKS and YYEKEE (reference sequence). Trimming removed 4 bases at V and 8 bases at J, with 9 bases between. The CDR3 is CASSPGYEAFF. CDR3 coding DNA: TGTGCCAGCAGCCCGGGATACGAAGCTTTCTTT.

The chain joins TRBV10-3 to TRBJ1-2; TRBD1 is a possible D gene (5 bases). V shed 6 bases and J shed 1 base, with 12 bases lying between them. This CDR3 spans 14 amino acids. CDR1 and CDR2 (germline): ENHRY, SYGVKD. CDR3 nucleotide sequence: TGTGCCATCAGGAGCAGGGATAATAACTATGGCTACACCTTC. Its translation is CAIRSRDNNYGYTF.

The rearrangement uses TRBV5-6 and TRBJ2-1; the match to TRBD2 covers 10 bases. In germline, CDR1 is SGHDT, CDR2 YYEEEE. J gave up 11 bases and V 4 bases, and 15 bases lay outside the gene matches. The CDR3 has 16 amino acids. The CDR3 reads CASSLVAGGPPGKQFF. DNA for the CDR3: TGTGCCAGCAGCCTCGTAGCGGGGGGTCCCCCGGGGAAGCAGTTCTTC.

This chain links TRBV7-2 with TRBJ2-1; 10 bases map to TRBD2. This CDR3 comprises 12 residues. V lost 6 bases and J lost 9; bases outside the gene matches: 2. Germline values: CDR1 SGHTA, CDR2 FQGNSA. The CDR3 reads CASSSSGSEQFF. CDR3 DNA sequence: TGTGCCAGCAGTTCTAGCGGGAGTGAGCAGTTCTTC.

This clone was counted once. The chain employs TRBV5-1 and TRBJ2-1; D is possibly TRBD1 (6 bases). CDR3 length: 13 amino acids. Germline CDR1 and CDR2: SGHRS and YFSETQ. The V end was cut by 6 bases, the J end by 5 bases, with 12 bases between. CDR3 in DNA: TGCGCCAGCACTATAGGACAGAACAATGAGCAGTTCTTC. It specifies CASTIGQNNEQFF.

This chain joins TRBV19 and TRBJ2-7; 7 nucleotides line up with TRBD1. The J segment lost 2 bases and the V segment lost 6 bases, leaving 7 bases of the junction unmatched. CDR1 is LNHDA, CDR2 SQIVND, per germline (reference sequence). The CDR3 consists of 14 residues. The CDR3 spells CASSREQGPYEQYF. The CDR3 region has the DNA TGTGCCAGTAGCCGGGAACAGGGGCCCTACGAGCAGTACTTC.

This sequence joins TRBV14 and TRBJ2-7; D unresolved. V dropped 1 base and J dropped 3 bases, with 4 bases sitting between them. The germline V gene encodes CDR1 SGHDN and CDR2 FVKESK. CDR3 length equals 12 residues. CDR3 coding DNA: TGTGCCAGCAGCCAAGGACACTACGAGCAGTACTTC. The encoded protein is CASSQGHYEQYF.

The chain is built from TRBV7-8 and TRBJ2-5; 7 bases line up with TRBD2. Germline-derived CDR1 and CDR2 are SGHVS and FQNEAQ. Trimming at V came to 6 bases and at J to 0 bases, leaving 4 bases not matched to a gene. The CDR3 covers 14 residues. The CDR3 region is CASSGGGNQETQYF. Written as DNA, the CDR3 is TGTGCCAGCAGTGGCGGGGGTAACCAAGAGACCCAGTACTTC.

V gene TRBV11-2 combines with J gene TRBJ2-1; 10 positions match TRBD2. The CDR3 loop spans 15 amino acids. Losses at the gene ends were 2 bases for V and 10 bases for J; bases not matched to a gene: 8. The germline V gene encodes CDR1 SGHAT and CDR2 FQNNGV. The CDR3 DNA reads as TGTGCCAGCAGCTTATCCCTAGCGGGAGTCCGGGAGCAGTTCTTC. Residues: CASSLSLAGVREQFF.

This clone was seen more than once but under ten times. This chain uses TRBV6-1 with TRBJ2-6, with D uncertain. There are 15 residues in the CDR3. CDR1 is MNHNS and CDR2 is SASEGT in the germline V gene. With 3 bases removed from V and 2 bases from J, the gap between germline ends came to 8 bases. The CDR3 spells CASSEAPPGANVLTF. Here the CDR3 DNA reads TGTGCCAGCAGTGAGGCCCCCCCTGGGGCCAACGTCCTGACTTTC.

The chain links TRBV7-3 to TRBJ1-5, with TRBD1 matching 8 bases. With V trimmed by 5 bases and J by 5 bases, 5 bases remained unmatched. The CDR3 length is 14 residues. Germline-derived CDR1 and CDR2 are SGHTA and FQGTGA. Written as DNA, the CDR3 is TGTGCCAGCAGCACGACAGGGGTAGATCAGCCCCAGCATTTT. Protein product: CASSTTGVDQPQHF. Using reference TRBV7-3 and TRBJ1-5 for the parts outside the CDR3, the full variable domain is GAGVSQTPSNKVTEKGKYVELRCDPISGHTALYWYRQSLGQGPEFLIYFQGTGAADDSGLPNDRFFAVRPEGSVSTLKIQRTERGDSAVYLCASSTTGVDQPQHFGDGTRLSIL.

This clone was detected only a few times. The genes are TRBV6-4 and TRBJ1-1; D gene ambiguous. CDR1 is MRHNA and CDR2 is SNTAGT in the germline V gene. The germline V and J ends were trimmed by 1 base and 0 bases, with 6 bases remaining between them. This CDR3 has 14 amino acids. In DNA, the CDR3 is TGTGCCAGCAGTGACTACAGCCTGAACACTGAAGCTTTCTTT. Translated: CASSDYSLNTEAFF.